These 23 T cell receptor beta chains share one sample of origin, sequenced in a study of chemoradiotherapy in HPV16-positive cancers. Data came from immunoSEQ multiplex PCR; TCRdb stores just in-frame clones and leaves some out. This sample has some 3,000 clones, with under 95% found just once. Sequencing was performed on tumor tissue, taken from a patient who underwent chemoradiotherapy. These TCRs come from a human donor with HPV-associated anogenital cancer.

The rearrangement links TRBV2 to TRBJ1-2, with D possibly matching TRBD1 (5 bases). The germline gives CDR1 SNHLY, CDR2 FYNNEI. CDR3 length: 15 residues. Trimming stripped 6 bases from V and 2 bases from J, with 16 bases between. The CDR3 DNA follows: TGTGCCAGCAGCCCGGAAGGGGCCAAGAACTATGGCTACACCTTC. It encodes CASSPEGAKNYGYTF.

The chain has TRBV9 and TRBJ2-7; the D gene is possibly TRBD2 (5 bases). The V end lost 2 bases, the J end lost 7 bases, and 13 bases lay between the germline ends. The CDR3 covers 13 residues. Per germline, CDR1 SGDLS and CDR2 YYNGEE. In nucleotides, the CDR3 is TGTGCCAGCAGCGTCGGGGAATTGGGGGAGCAGTACGTC. Protein sequence: CASSVGELGEQYV.

V usage is TRBV7-8 and J usage is TRBJ2-3; 9 bases are shared with TRBD2. Germline V CDR1 and CDR2: SGHVS, FQNEAQ. Trimming removed 1 base from V and 6 bases from J; junction bases left unmatched: 8. This CDR3 contains 16 residues. CDR3: CASSLGAGGPGDTQYF. CDR3 in DNA: TGTGCCAGCAGCTTAGGAGCGGGGGGTCCAGGGGATACGCAGTATTTT.

The chain recombines TRBV12-5 with TRBJ2-7; possible D gene TRBD1, 6 bases. V gave up 11 bases and J gave up 3 bases, with 14 bases separating them. CDR1 and CDR2 (germline): LGHNT, FRNRAP. This CDR3 has 12 residues. This chain's CDR3 is CAGRQGYYEQYV. The DNA for the CDR3 is TGTGCTGGCCGGCAGGGGTACTACGAGCAGTACGTC.

The chain links TRBV4-2 to TRBJ1-5; TRBD1 aligns across 10 bases. Germline CDR1 is LGHNA and CDR2 is YNFKEQ. The CDR3 runs 15 residues. V lost 4 bases and J lost 3; bases outside the gene matches: 3. The CDR3 is CASSPTGGINQPQHF. The CDR3 DNA is TGTGCCAGCAGCCCGACAGGGGGCATCAATCAGCCCCAGCATTTT.

This clone was seen once. The chain carries TRBV30 and TRBJ2-5; 7 bases map to TRBD1. This CDR3 is 14 amino acids long. Germline CDR1 reads GTSNPN; CDR2 reads SVGIG (reference sequence). The junction had 3 bases not matched to a gene; V was cut back by 2 bases and J by 0 bases. The chain's CDR3 is CAWSTTGNQETQYF. The CDR3 bases are TGTGCCTGGAGTACGACAGGGAACCAAGAGACCCAGTACTTC.

This rearrangement joins TRBV4-1 to TRBJ2-7; 9 positions agree with TRBD1. Germline V gene lookup returns CDR1 MGHRA and CDR2 YSYEKL. After removal of 4 bases from V and 0 bases from J, the junction contained 4 bases not matched to a gene. The CDR3 spans 15 residues. DNA of the CDR3: TGCGCCAGCAGCCCTCAGACAGGGGGCTCCTACGAGCAGTACTTC. Translation gives CASSPQTGGSYEQYF.

This chain joins TRBV5-4 and TRBJ1-1; 8 bases map to TRBD1. Germline assignment: CDR1 SGHNT and CDR2 YYREEE (reference sequence). The V and J ends lost 6 bases and 0 bases, in that order; junction bases with no gene match: 10. The CDR3 spans 16 residues. The CDR3 is CASTANGQGMNTEAFF. CDR3 coding DNA: TGTGCCAGCACCGCGAACGGACAGGGCATGAACACTGAAGCTTTCTTT.

The rearrangement uses TRBV28 and TRBJ2-5, with D unresolved. V dropped 5 bases and J dropped 7 bases, with 17 bases sitting between them. CDR1 and CDR2 from the germline V gene are MDHEN and SYDVKM. CDR3 length equals 14 residues. CDR3 in DNA: TGTGCCAGCAGTCCTCCCGGCGATGTAGGGACCCAGTACTTC. Translated, it gives CASSPPGDVGTQYF.

This clone was observed once. The chain joins TRBV15 to TRBJ1-2; 7 nucleotides align to TRBD1. The CDR3 spans 12 residues. With V trimmed by 3 bases and J by 8 bases, 3 bases remained unmatched. Germline CDR1 reads LNHNV; CDR2 reads YYDKDF (reference sequence). CDR3 in amino acids: CATSSDRVGYTF. In DNA form, the CDR3 reads TGTGCCACCAGCAGTGACAGGGTCGGCTACACCTTC.

This sequence joins TRBV7-2 and TRBJ1-6; D is unclear. The germline V gene encodes CDR1 SGHTA and CDR2 FQGNSA. Deletions cut 0 bases from V and 13 bases from J, with 7 bases between. The CDR3 has 12 amino acids. CDR3 loop: CASSLALGPLHF. CDR3 bases: TGTGCCAGCAGCTTAGCCCTGGGGCCCCTCCACTTT.

The chain recombines TRBV5-8 with TRBJ1-5; D perhaps matches TRBD1 (5 bases). Trimming cost V 8 bases and J 8 bases, with 17 bases left between them. Germline values: CDR1 SGHTS, CDR2 YDEGEE. The length of the CDR3 is 13 residues. The CDR3 protein is CASNPGRGKPQHF. The CDR3, as DNA: TGTGCCAGTAATCCGGGACGGGGTAAGCCCCAGCATTTT.

The V gene is TRBV7-9, the J gene TRBJ2-3; TRBD2 matches 9 bases. V shed 1 base, J shed 7 bases, and the junction held 6 bases outside the gene matches. Looked up from germline, CDR1 is SEHNR and CDR2 is FQNEAQ (reference sequence). The CDR3 has 15 amino acids. The CDR3 DNA reads as TGTGCCAGCAGCTTAGTGCGGGGGGGCCCAAATACGCAGTATTTT. This gives the protein CASSLVRGGPNTQYF.

This clone was counted once. The chain combines TRBV19 with TRBJ2-7; 8 bases are shared with TRBD2. The germline V gene has CDR1 LNHDA and CDR2 SQIVND (reference sequence). The CDR3 loop spans 17 amino acids. J gave up 6 bases and V 0 bases, and 13 bases lay outside the gene matches. The CDR3 DNA reads TGTGCCAGTAGTATAGATCAGTCGGGGGGGCGTCTTGGCGAGCAGTACTTC. Its translation is CASSIDQSGGRLGEQYF.

This chain uses TRBV7-2 with TRBJ2-3; 9 bases match TRBD2. CDR3 length: 15 residues. The J segment lost 6 bases and the V segment lost 2 bases, leaving 6 bases of the junction unmatched. CDR1 is SGHTA, CDR2 FQGNSA, per germline. The CDR3 spells CASSLNAGGWDTQYF. The CDR3 region has the DNA TGTGCCAGCAGCTTAAATGCGGGAGGGTGGGATACGCAGTATTTT.

The gene calls are TRBV4-1 and TRBJ1-2; 10 bases agree with TRBD1. The CDR3 spans 15 residues. V was clipped by 2 bases and J by 5 bases; unmatched bases: 5. CDR1 and CDR2 from the germline V gene are MGHRA and YSYEKL. CDR3 region: CASSQPKDRGYGYTF. The CDR3 DNA reads as TGCGCCAGCAGCCAACCAAAGGACAGGGGGTATGGCTACACCTTC.

The chain links TRBV5-4 to TRBJ2-5; 7 nucleotides line up with TRBD2. The V gene end was trimmed by 2 bases and the J gene end by 3 bases; junction bases not matched to a gene: 10. From germline, CDR1 is SGHNT and CDR2 YYREEE (reference sequence). This CDR3 comprises 16 residues. CDR3 loop: CASSFVLRGRKETQYF. Here the CDR3 DNA reads TGTGCCAGCAGCTTCGTTTTGCGGGGGAGAAAAGAGACCCAGTACTTC.

This sequence joins TRBV27 and TRBJ2-1, with no clear D. Germline CDR1 MNHEY, CDR2 SMNVEV (reference sequence). This CDR3 has 15 amino acids. V lost 2 bases and J 6 bases, leaving 14 bases between the germline ends. The CDR3 loop is CASSLLSLGPNEQFF. The CDR3 DNA reads TGTGCCAGCAGTTTACTATCGCTTGGGCCCAATGAGCAGTTCTTC.

This clone appeared a few times. This rearrangement joins TRBV6-5 to TRBJ1-4; the D is unclear. Germline loops: CDR1 MNHEY, CDR2 SVGAGI. This CDR3 contains 15 residues. V was pared by 4 bases and J by 0 bases, with 9 bases between. The CDR3 here is CASSSTASTNEKLFF. In nucleotides, the CDR3 is TGTGCCAGCAGTTCGACGGCATCAACTAATGAAAAACTGTTTTTT.

The chain uses TRBV11-2 and TRBJ1-1; D remains ambiguous. CDR3 length: 13 amino acids. V lost 0 bases and J 2 bases, leaving 4 bases between the germline ends. CDR1 SGHAT and CDR2 FQNNGV come from the germline V gene. CDR3 coding DNA: TGTGCCAGCAGCTTAGACCCAAACACTGAAGCTTTCTTT. Translating it yields CASSLDPNTEAFF.

This rearrangement joins TRBV6-4 to TRBJ2-7, with D possibly matching TRBD1 (5 bases). Germline V gives CDR1 MRHNA, CDR2 SNTAGT. The length of the CDR3 is 13 residues. The V and J ends lost 3 bases and 2 bases respectively, with 8 bases between them. The CDR3, as DNA: TGTGCCAGCAGTGAGGGGCAGACCTACGAGCAGTACGTC. It is translated as CASSEGQTYEQYV.

V and J are TRBV7-9 and TRBJ1-2; D is unclear. CDR1 and CDR2 (germline): SEHNR, FQNEAQ (reference sequence). This CDR3 comprises 14 residues. Trimming took off 4 bases at V and 5 bases at J, with 14 bases between the two ends. CDR3 in amino acids: CASSYSRAPYGYTF. In DNA form, the CDR3 reads TGTGCCAGCAGCTACTCGCGAGCTCCTTATGGCTACACCTTC.

This clone was recorded once. V gene TRBV4-2 combines with J gene TRBJ2-1; 13 nucleotides agree with TRBD2. J was trimmed by 7 bases and V by 1 base; bases with no gene match: 7. There are 17 residues in the CDR3. Germline assignment: CDR1 LGHNA and CDR2 YNFKEQ. CDR3 amino acids: CASSQVGTSGGANEQFF. CDR3 bases: TGTGCCAGCAGCCAAGTGGGCACTAGCGGGGGGGCAAATGAGCAGTTCTTC.